What follows are 5 T cell receptor beta chains derived from one specimen sequenced in a study of T cell responses to AZD1222 COVID-19 vaccine (dated by TCRdb to the early 2020s). Interpreted using the paper, the time point label stands for: about 28 days (+/-7) after the second vaccine dose. Library preparation employed the immunoSEQ multiplex PCR assay. This is the immuneACCESS table as TCRdb keeps it, with only in-frame sequences that have V and J called. A part of the clones is gone; compared with another copy, unresolved V genes explain less than half, and the rest is unexplained. This sample has approximately 70,000 clones in its table, and around 80% of those were observed once. Jointly, the top ten make up about 14% of the sample. Sequencing used peripheral blood, obtained 28 days after the second AZD1222 dose. Receptors were obtained from an adult who received the AZD1222 COVID-19 vaccine.

J is TRBJ1-5 and V is TRBV19; unclear D gene. V was clipped by 7 bases and J by 1 base, with 8 bases between them. The CDR3 runs 13 residues. Per germline, CDR1 LNHDA and CDR2 SQIVND (reference sequence). The CDR3 spells CASNEQSNQPQHF. CDR3 nucleotides: TGTGCCAGTAACGAGCAGAGCAATCAGCCCCAGCATTTT.

The chain couples TRBV11-3 to TRBJ2-7; 9 nucleotides agree with TRBD2. Trimming took 2 bases from V and 0 from J; bases not matched to a gene: 11. From germline, CDR1 is SGHNT and CDR2 YENEEA. The CDR3 consists of 18 residues. CDR3 sequence: CASSLRGLALNYSYEQYF. Here the CDR3 DNA reads TGTGCCAGCAGCTTAAGGGGACTAGCTCTAAATTACTCCTACGAGCAGTACTTC.

This clone was picked up a small number of times. The chain has TRBV6-1 and TRBJ2-7; 8 bases agree with TRBD2. Germline V gives CDR1 MNHNS, CDR2 SASEGT. CDR3 length: 15 amino acids. V was clipped by 0 bases and J by 5 bases; unmatched bases: 6. CDR3 amino acids: CASSEANSGTHEQYF. CDR3 coding DNA: TGTGCCAGCAGTGAAGCGAATAGCGGGACCCACGAGCAGTACTTC.

J is TRBJ2-6 and V is TRBV30, with 7 bases that match TRBD1. V dropped 0 bases and J dropped 0; count of bases not matched to a gene: 5. Germline lookup yields CDR1 GTSNPN and CDR2 SVGIG (reference sequence). This CDR3 region has 17 residues. The CDR3 reads CAWSVQGSNSGANVLTF. CDR3 nucleotide sequence: TGTGCCTGGAGTGTACAGGGGTCCAACTCTGGGGCCAACGTCCTGACTTTC.

J is TRBJ1-4 and V is TRBV7-2, with 7 nucleotides matching TRBD1. V dropped 4 bases and J dropped 3; count of bases not matched to a gene: 5. Germline V CDR1 and CDR2: SGHTA, FQGNSA. The CDR3 runs to 15 residues. In nucleotides, the CDR3 is TGTGCCAGCAGCTCAACAGGGGTAGCTAATGAAAAACTGTTTTTT. This codes for CASSSTGVANEKLFF.